This T cell receptor (beta chain) was observed in a study of blood T cell repertoires in COVID-19. The wider study: COVID-19 samples from acute and convalescent phases originated in the United States, Italy and Spain. The cDNA or gDNA used as material had been derived from T cells, B-cell-depleted T cells, or PBMCs.

Methods used by the authors: Amplification of reference gene primers was used by the study to estimate nucleated cell counts. The repertoire was sequenced with immunoSEQ multiplex PCR; TCRdb's copy has only in-frame clones and lacks some. That table supplies the V and J calls and clone size; D and trimming were determined from the DNA. The sample lists 150,000 to 200,000 clones; approximately 90% were seen once. There are a few counts of this clone. CDR1 and CDR2 (germline): GTSNPN, SVGIG (reference sequence). Trimming cost V 5 bases and J 2 bases; bases outside gene matches: 4. The CDR3 length is 15 residues.

This sequence was found in a man aged 45-65 years with acute or convalescent COVID-19. V and J are TRBV30 and TRBJ2-3; TRBD2 agrees at 13 bases. The sequencing input was peripheral blood. The CDR3 here is CAWAGLAGATDTQYF. As DNA, the CDR3 is TGTGCCTGGGCAGGACTAGCGGGGGCCACAGATACGCAGTATTTT.